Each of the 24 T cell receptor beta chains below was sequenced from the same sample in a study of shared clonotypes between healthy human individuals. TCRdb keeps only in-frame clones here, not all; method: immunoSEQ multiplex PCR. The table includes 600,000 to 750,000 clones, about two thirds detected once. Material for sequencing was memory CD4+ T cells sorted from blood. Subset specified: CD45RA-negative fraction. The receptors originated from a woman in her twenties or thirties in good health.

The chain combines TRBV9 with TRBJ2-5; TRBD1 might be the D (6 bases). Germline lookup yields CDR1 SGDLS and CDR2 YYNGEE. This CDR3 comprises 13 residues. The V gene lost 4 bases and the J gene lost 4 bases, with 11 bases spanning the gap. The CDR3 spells CASSRRGGETQYF. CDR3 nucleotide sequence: TGTGCCAGCAGCCGGAGAGGGGGAGAGACCCAGTACTTC.

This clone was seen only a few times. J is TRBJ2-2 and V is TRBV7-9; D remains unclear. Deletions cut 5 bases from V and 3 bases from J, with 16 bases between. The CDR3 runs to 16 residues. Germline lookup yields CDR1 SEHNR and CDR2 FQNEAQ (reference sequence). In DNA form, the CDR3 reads TGTGCCAGCAGCCCTGCTCGGGTTTTCGACACCGGGGAGCTGTTTTTT. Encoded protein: CASSPARVFDTGELFF.

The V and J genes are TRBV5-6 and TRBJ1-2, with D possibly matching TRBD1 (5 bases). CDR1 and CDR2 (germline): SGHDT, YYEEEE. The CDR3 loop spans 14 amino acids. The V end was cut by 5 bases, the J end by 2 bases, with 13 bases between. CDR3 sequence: CASSEYRQNYGYTF. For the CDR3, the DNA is TGTGCCAGCAGTGAGTACAGGCAAAACTATGGCTACACCTTC.

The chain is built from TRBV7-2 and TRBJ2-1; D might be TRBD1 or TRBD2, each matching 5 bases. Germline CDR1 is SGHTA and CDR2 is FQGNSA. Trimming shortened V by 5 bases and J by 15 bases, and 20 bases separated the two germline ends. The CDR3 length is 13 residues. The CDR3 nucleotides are TGTGCCAGCAGCAACCGGGACGCCACGATCCCGTTCTTC. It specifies CASSNRDATIPFF. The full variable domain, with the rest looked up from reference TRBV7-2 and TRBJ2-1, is GAGVSQSPSNKVTEKGKDVELRCDPISGHTALYWYRQSLGQGLEFLIYFQGNSAPDKSGLPSDRFSAERTGGSVSTLTIQRTQQEDSAVYLCASSNRDATIPFFGPGTRLTVL.

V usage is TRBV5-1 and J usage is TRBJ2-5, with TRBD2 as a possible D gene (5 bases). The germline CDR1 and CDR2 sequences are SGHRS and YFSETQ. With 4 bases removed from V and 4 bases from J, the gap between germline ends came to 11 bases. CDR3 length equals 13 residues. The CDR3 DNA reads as TGCGCCAGCAGCCCCACGGCGGGAGAGACCCAGTACTTC. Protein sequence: CASSPTAGETQYF.

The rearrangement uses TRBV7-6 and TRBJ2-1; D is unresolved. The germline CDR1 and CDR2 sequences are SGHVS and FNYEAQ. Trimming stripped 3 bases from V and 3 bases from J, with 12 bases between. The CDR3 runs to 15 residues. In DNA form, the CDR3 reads TGTGCCAGCAGCTTCGGAGTCTTGGTCTACAATGAGCAGTTCTTC. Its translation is CASSFGVLVYNEQFF.

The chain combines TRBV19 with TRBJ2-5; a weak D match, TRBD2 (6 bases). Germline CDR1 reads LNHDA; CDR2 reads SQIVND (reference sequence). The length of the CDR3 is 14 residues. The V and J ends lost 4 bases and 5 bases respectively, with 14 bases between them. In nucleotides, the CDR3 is TGTGCCAGTAGTAACCCGGGAGTTTGGGAGACCCAGTACTTC. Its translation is CASSNPGVWETQYF.

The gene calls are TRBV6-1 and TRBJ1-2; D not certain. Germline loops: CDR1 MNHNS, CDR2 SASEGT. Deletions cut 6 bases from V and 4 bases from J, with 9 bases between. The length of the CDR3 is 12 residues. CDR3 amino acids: CASSDQVYGYTF. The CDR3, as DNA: TGTGCCAGCAGCGACCAGGTCTATGGCTACACCTTC.

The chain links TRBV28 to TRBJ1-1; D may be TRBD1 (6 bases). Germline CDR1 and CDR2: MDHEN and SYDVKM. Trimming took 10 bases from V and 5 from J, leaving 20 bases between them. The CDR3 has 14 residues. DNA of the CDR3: TGTGCCACAGTCTGGTTGGGGGCGGGAACTGAAGCTTTCTTT. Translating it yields CATVWLGAGTEAFF.

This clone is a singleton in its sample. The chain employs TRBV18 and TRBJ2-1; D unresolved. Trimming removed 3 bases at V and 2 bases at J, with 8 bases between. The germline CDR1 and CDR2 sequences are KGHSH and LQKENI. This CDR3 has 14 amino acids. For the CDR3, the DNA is TGTGCCAGCTCACCCAGGACCACCTACAATGAGCAGTTCTTC. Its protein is CASSPRTTYNEQFF.

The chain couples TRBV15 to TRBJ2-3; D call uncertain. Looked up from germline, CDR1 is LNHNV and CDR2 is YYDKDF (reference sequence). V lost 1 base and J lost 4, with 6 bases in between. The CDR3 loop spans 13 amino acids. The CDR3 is CATSRGLADTQYF. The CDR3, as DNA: TGTGCCACCAGCAGAGGTCTGGCAGATACGCAGTATTTT.

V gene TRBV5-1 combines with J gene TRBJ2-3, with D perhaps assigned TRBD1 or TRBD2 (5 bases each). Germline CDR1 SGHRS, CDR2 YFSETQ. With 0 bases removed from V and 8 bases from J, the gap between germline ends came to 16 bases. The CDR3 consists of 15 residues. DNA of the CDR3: TGCGCCAGCAGCTTGGTGGCTAGCAAAAGGGGTACGCAGTATTTT. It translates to CASSLVASKRGTQYF.

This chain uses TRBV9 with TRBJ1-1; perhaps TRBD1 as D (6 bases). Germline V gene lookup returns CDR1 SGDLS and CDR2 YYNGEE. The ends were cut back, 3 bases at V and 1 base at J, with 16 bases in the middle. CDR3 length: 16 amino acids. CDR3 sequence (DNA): TGTGCCAGCAGCGATACGACAGGCGTACCGAACACTGAAGCTTTCTTT. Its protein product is CASSDTTGVPNTEAFF.

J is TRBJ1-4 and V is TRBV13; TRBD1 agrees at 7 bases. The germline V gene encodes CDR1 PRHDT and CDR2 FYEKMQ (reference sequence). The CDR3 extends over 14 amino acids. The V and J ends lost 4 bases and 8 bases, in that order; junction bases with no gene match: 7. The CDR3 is CASSSDQGVEKLFF. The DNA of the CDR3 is TGTGCCAGCAGCTCCGATCAGGGGGTGGAAAAACTGTTTTTT.

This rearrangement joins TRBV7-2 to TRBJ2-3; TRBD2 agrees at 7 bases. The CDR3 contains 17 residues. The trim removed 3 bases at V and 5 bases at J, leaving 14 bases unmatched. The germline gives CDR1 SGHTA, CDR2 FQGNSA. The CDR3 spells CASSFHRGAGVLDTQYF. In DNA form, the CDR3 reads TGTGCCAGCAGCTTCCACCGCGGCGCGGGAGTTTTAGATACGCAGTATTTT.

For the CDR3, the DNA is TGTGCCAGCAGTGAAACACCCGAGACCCAGTACTTC. This sequence encodes CASSETPETQYF. The rearrangement uses TRBV2 and TRBJ2-5; no reliable D call. Per germline, CDR1 SNHLY and CDR2 FYNNEI. Trimming shortened V by 2 bases and J by 5 bases, and 6 bases separated the two germline ends. The CDR3 runs 12 residues.

The DNA for the CDR3 is TGTGCCAGCAGTTTCCCGGCGGGCTCCTACGAGCAGTACTTC. Amino acid sequence: CASSFPAGSYEQYF. The rearrangement joins TRBV28 to TRBJ2-7; a weak D match, TRBD2 (5 bases). The length of the CDR3 is 14 residues. The germline V and J ends were trimmed by 3 bases and 0 bases, with 9 bases remaining between them. The germline gives CDR1 MDHEN, CDR2 SYDVKM.

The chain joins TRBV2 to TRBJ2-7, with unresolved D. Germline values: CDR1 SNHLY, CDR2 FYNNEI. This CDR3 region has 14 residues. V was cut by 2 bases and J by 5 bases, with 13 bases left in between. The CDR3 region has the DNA TGTGCCAGCAGTGAACTACGGGTGGGTAACGAGCAGTACTTC. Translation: CASSELRVGNEQYF.

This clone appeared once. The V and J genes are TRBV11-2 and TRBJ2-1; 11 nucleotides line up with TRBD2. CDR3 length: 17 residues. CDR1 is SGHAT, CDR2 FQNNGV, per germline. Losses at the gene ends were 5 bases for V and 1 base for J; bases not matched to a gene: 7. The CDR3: CASSRIAGGSSYNEQFF. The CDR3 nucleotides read TGTGCCAGCAGCCGAATAGCGGGAGGGTCATCCTACAATGAGCAGTTCTTC.

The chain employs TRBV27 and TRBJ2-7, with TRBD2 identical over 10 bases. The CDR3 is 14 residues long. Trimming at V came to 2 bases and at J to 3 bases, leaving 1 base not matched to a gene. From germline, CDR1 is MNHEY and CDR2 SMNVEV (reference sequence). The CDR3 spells CASSLLAGVYEQYF. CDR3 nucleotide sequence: TGTGCCAGCAGTTTACTAGCGGGAGTCTACGAGCAGTACTTC.

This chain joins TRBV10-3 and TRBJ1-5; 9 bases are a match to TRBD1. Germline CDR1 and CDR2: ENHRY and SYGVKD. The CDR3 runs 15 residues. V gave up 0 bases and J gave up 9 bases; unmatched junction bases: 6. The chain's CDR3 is CAISESGTGSRPQHF. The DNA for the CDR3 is TGTGCCATCAGTGAGTCAGGGACAGGGTCTAGGCCCCAGCATTTT.

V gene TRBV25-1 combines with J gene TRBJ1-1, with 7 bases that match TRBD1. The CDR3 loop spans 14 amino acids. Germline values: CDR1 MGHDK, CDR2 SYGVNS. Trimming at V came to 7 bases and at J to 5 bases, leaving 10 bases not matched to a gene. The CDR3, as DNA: TGTGCCAGCACCTCGACAGGGTTGGGAACTGAAGCTTTCTTT. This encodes CASTSTGLGTEAFF.

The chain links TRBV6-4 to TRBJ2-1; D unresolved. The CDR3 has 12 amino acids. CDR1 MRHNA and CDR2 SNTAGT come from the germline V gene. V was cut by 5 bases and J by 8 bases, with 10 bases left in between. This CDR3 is CASSSDGDEQFF. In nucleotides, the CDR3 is TGTGCCAGCAGTAGCGACGGCGATGAGCAGTTCTTC.

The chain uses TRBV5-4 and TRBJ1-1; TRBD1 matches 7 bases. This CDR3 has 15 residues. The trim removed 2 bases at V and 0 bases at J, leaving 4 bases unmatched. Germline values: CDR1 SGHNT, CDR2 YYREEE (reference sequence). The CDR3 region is CASSLPTGVNTEAFF. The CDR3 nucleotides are TGTGCCAGCAGCTTACCTACAGGGGTGAACACTGAAGCTTTCTTT.